What follows are 17 T cell receptor beta chains derived from one specimen sequenced in a study of cytomegalovirus exposure and HLA in healthy donors. PCR amplification relied on 60 Vbeta primers (plus 13 Jbeta primers). Data came from immunoSEQ multiplex PCR; TCRdb stores just in-frame clones and leaves some out. The table lists about 190,000 clones, about three quarters of them singletons. Sample: PBMCs. The receptors were sampled from a woman between 40 and 55 years old in good health and CMV-seronegative.

This chain connects TRBV30 to TRBJ2-4, with 8 bases aligning to TRBD1. The junction had 8 bases not matched to a gene; V was cut back by 3 bases and J by 10 bases. The CDR3 length is 13 residues. CDR1 is GTSNPN, CDR2 SVGIG, per germline (reference sequence). DNA of the CDR3: TGTGCCTGGAGGGACAGGGCCAGGGGTATTCAGTACTTC. Its translation: CAWRDRARGIQYF. The entire variable domain, with the rest obtained from reference TRBV30 and TRBJ2-4, is as follows: SQTIHQWPATLVQPVGSPLSLECTVEGTSNPNLYWYRQAAGRGLQLLFYSVGIGQISSEVPQNLSASRPQDRQFILSSKKLLLSDSGFYLCAWRDRARGIQYFGAGTRLSVL.

The rearrangement joins TRBV15 to TRBJ1-1; D is uncertain. The CDR3 length is 13 residues. Trimming took off 3 bases at V and 4 bases at J, with 9 bases between the two ends. CDR1 is LNHNV, CDR2 YYDKDF, per germline (reference sequence). The CDR3 spells CATSRTRSTEAFF. The CDR3 DNA is TGTGCCACCAGCAGGACCCGGAGCACTGAAGCTTTCTTT.

This clone was counted once. The chain carries TRBV5-1 and TRBJ1-1; unclear D gene. Germline loops: CDR1 SGHRS, CDR2 YFSETQ. Trimming took 2 bases from V and 1 from J, leaving 6 bases between them. This CDR3 contains 13 residues. This CDR3 is CASSLQTNTEAFF. The CDR3 DNA follows: TGCGCCAGCAGCTTACAGACGAACACTGAAGCTTTCTTT.

The chain joins TRBV29-1 to TRBJ1-1, with 10 bases lining up with TRBD1. This CDR3 region has 13 residues. The V gene's germline CDR1 is SQVTM and CDR2 ANQGSEA. CDR3: CSLILTGGPEAFF. CDR3 nucleotides: TGCTCCCTTATACTGACAGGGGGCCCTGAAGCTTTCTTT.

The rearrangement joins TRBV30 to TRBJ1-2; D gene ambiguous. The V end lost 1 base, the J end lost 5 bases, and 8 bases lay between the germline ends. The CDR3 spans 12 residues. CDR1 and CDR2 from the germline V gene are GTSNPN and SVGIG (reference sequence). CDR3 sequence (DNA): TGTGCCTGGAGTGGTGGTAGTTATGGCTACACCTTC. This sequence encodes CAWSGGSYGYTF.

The rearrangement joins TRBV30 to TRBJ1-6, with D uncertain. The CDR3 has 13 residues. CDR1 and CDR2 (germline): GTSNPN, SVGIG (reference sequence). Deletions cut 8 bases from V and 4 bases from J, with 12 bases between. CDR3 sequence: CARSTSYNSPLHF. The CDR3 DNA reads as TGTGCCCGCTCGACATCGTATAATTCACCCCTCCACTTT.

V usage is TRBV7-9 and J usage is TRBJ1-2, with D perhaps matching TRBD1 (5 bases). Germline CDR1 and CDR2: SEHNR and FQNEAQ (reference sequence). Trimming pared 4 bases from V and 4 bases from J, leaving 10 bases between. This CDR3 is built from 13 residues. The CDR3 sequence is CASSWGDSYGYTF. The CDR3 region has the DNA TGTGCCAGCAGCTGGGGGGATTCCTATGGCTACACCTTC.

In this sample, this clone turned up once. This chain uses TRBV11-2 with TRBJ1-2; TRBD1 agrees at 9 bases. This CDR3 has 13 residues. Per the germline V gene, CDR1 is SGHAT and CDR2 is FQNNGV. V was clipped by 5 bases and J by 8 bases; unmatched bases: 6. CDR3 in DNA: TGTGCCAGCAGCGTCACAGGGGGCAAAGGCTACACCTTC. It codes for CASSVTGGKGYTF.

The CDR3 DNA reads as TGTGCCAGCTCACTCGGGACAGGGGCATACAATGAGCAGTTCTTC. Translated: CASSLGTGAYNEQFF. The rearrangement joins TRBV18 to TRBJ2-1; 10 nucleotides line up with TRBD1. With 4 bases clipped from V and 4 bases from J, the junction kept 4 bases outside the gene matches. The CDR3 is 15 residues long. Per the germline V gene, CDR1 is KGHSH and CDR2 is LQKENI.

The chain joins TRBV7-9 to TRBJ2-5; D tentatively reads TRBD1 or TRBD2 (6 bases each). CDR3 length: 15 residues. V was shortened by 5 bases and J by 2 bases, with 15 bases between the two germline ends. Germline V lookup: CDR1 SEHNR, CDR2 FQNEAQ (reference sequence). CDR3 loop: CASSLGGTLQETQYF. As DNA, the CDR3 is TGTGCCAGCAGCCTAGGAGGGACACTACAAGAGACCCAGTACTTC. The variable domain in full, with the rest retrieved from reference TRBV7-9 and TRBJ2-5, is DTGVSQNPRHKITKRGQNVTFRCDPISEHNRLYWYRQTLGQGPEFLTYFQNEAQLEKSRLLSDRFSAERPKGSFSTLEIQRTEQGDSAMYLCASSLGGTLQETQYFGPGTRLLVL.

This chain joins TRBV18 and TRBJ1-1; no firm D call. This CDR3 spans 14 amino acids. Germline V lookup: CDR1 KGHSH, CDR2 LQKENI. Trimming shortened V by 3 bases and J by 1 base, and 9 bases separated the two germline ends. The CDR3 loop is CASSPPDTNTEAFF. CDR3 bases: TGTGCCAGCTCACCTCCCGACACGAACACTGAAGCTTTCTTT.

This clone has just one count. V and J are TRBV9 and TRBJ2-2, with D uncertain. Trimming stripped 5 bases from V and 5 bases from J, with 7 bases between. The V gene's germline CDR1 is SGDLS and CDR2 YYNGEE. The CDR3 is 12 residues long. CDR3 sequence (DNA): TGTGCCAGCAGTCCCGGGACCGGGGAGCTGTTTTTT. Its translation: CASSPGTGELFF.

The rearrangement joins TRBV23-1 to TRBJ2-1; a possible D gene is TRBD2 (6 bases). TRBV23-1 is recorded as an ORF, its role being uncertain. V lost 4 bases and J lost 12, with 13 bases in between. This CDR3 comprises 12 residues. CDR3 in DNA: TGCGCCAGCAGTCGAACGATGGGGGGGCAGTTCTTC. Translation gives CASSRTMGGQFF.

The rearrangement links TRBV11-3 to TRBJ1-2; D is unresolved. The CDR3 is 15 amino acids. V was trimmed by 5 bases and J by 4 bases, leaving 17 bases between them. Germline values: CDR1 SGHNT, CDR2 YENEEA. The CDR3 nucleotides are TGTGCCAGCAGCCCCGTCAGAGGTCTAGGCTATGGCTACACCTTC. Its translation: CASSPVRGLGYGYTF. Filled out from reference TRBV11-3 and TRBJ1-2, the complete variable domain reads EAGVVQSPRYKIIEKKQPVAFWCNPISGHNTLYWYLQNLGQGPELLIRYENEEAVDDSQLPKDRFSAERLKGVDSTLKIQPAELGDSAVYLCASSPVRGLGYGYTFGSGTRLTVV.

J is TRBJ2-2 and V is TRBV5-1, with a tentative D call TRBD1 (6 bases). Trimming removed 4 bases from V and 6 bases from J, with 13 bases in between. The CDR3 sequence is 14 residues long. Germline V gives CDR1 SGHRS, CDR2 YFSETQ. Here the CDR3 reads CASSVEQGSGELFF. The CDR3 DNA is TGCGCCAGCAGCGTAGAACAGGGTTCCGGGGAGCTGTTTTTT.

This chain joins TRBV27 and TRBJ1-1; 7 bases fit TRBD1. Trimming at V came to 5 bases and at J to 1 base, leaving 7 bases not matched to a gene. The germline V gene has CDR1 MNHEY and CDR2 SMNVEV (reference sequence). The CDR3 has 15 amino acids. In DNA form, the CDR3 reads TGTGCCAGCAGTAAACGACAGGGTACGAACACTGAAGCTTTCTTT. The encoded protein is CASSKRQGTNTEAFF.

The rearrangement joins TRBV15 to TRBJ1-5; maybe TRBD1 (5 bases). CDR3 length equals 16 residues. CDR1 is LNHNV and CDR2 is YYDKDF in the germline V gene (reference sequence). Between the trimmed V and J ends, which lost 0 bases and 2 bases, there was a span of 11 bases. The DNA for the CDR3 is TGTGCCACCAGCAGAGATAGGGGATGGGGCAATCAGCCCCAGCATTTT. Translation: CATSRDRGWGNQPQHF.